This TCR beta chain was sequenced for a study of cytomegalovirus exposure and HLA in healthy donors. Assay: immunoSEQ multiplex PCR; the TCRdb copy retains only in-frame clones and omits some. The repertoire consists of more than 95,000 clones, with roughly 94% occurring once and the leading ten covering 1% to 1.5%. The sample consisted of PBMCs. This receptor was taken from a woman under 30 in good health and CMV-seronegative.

The CDR3 loop reads CASKRADSLGYTF. The DNA for the CDR3 is TGTGCCAGTAAACGAGCCGACAGTTTGGGCTACACCTTC. The J gene is TRBJ1-2, the V gene TRBV5-5, with a possible D match to TRBD1 (5 bases). Trimming left V 8 bases short and J 8 bases short, with 19 bases between. This CDR3 is built from 13 residues. In germline, CDR1 is SGHKS, CDR2 YYEKEE (reference sequence).